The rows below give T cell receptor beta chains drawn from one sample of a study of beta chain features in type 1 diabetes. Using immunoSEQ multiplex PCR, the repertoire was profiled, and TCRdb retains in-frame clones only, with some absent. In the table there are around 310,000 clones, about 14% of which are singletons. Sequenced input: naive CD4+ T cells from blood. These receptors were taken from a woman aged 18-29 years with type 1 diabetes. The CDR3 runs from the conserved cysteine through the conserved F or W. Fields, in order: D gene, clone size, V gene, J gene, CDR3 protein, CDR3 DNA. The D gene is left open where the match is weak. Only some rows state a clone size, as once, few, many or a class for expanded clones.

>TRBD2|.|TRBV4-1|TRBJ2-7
CASSQPTSGLPYEQYF
TGCGCCAGCAGCCAACCTACTAGCGGCCTACCCTACGAGCAGTACTTC
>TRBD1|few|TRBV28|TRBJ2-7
CASTRGYEQYF
TGTGCCAGCACCAGGGGGTACGAGCAGTACTTC
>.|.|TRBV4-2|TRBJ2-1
CASSQETGGSSYNEQFF
TGTGCCAGCAGCCAAGAGACAGGCGGGAGCTCCTACAATGAGCAGTTCTTC
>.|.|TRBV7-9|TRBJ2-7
CASSLNPYEQYF
TGTGCCAGCAGCTTAAATCCTTACGAGCAGTACTTC
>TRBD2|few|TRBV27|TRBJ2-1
CAARRGKGNPVDEQFF
TGTGCCGCCCGGCGGGGGAAGGGAAATCCCGTGGATGAGCAGTTCTTC
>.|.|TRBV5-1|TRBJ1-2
CASSFSPDYGYTF
TGCGCCAGCAGCTTTTCCCCCGACTATGGCTACACCTTC
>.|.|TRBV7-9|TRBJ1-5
CASSSERDQPQHF
TGTGCCAGCAGCTCCGAACGGGATCAGCCCCAGCATTTT
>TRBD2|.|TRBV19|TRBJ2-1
CASTLSATSGRYNEQFF
TGTGCCAGTACCCTAAGCGCAACTAGCGGGCGCTACAATGAGCAGTTCTTC
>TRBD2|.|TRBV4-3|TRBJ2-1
CASSQDSSGRVQKQFF
TGCGCCAGCAGCCAAGACTCTAGCGGGAGGGTACAAAAGCAGTTCTTC
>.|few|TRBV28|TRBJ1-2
CASSTGSESNNYGYTF
TGTGCCAGCAGTACGGGATCGGAGAGCAATAACTATGGCTACACCTTC
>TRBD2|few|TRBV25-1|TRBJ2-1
CASSDRRASGSNEQFF
TGTGCCAGCTCAGACCGTCGGGCTAGCGGCTCCAATGAGCAGTTCTTC
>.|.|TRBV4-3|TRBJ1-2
CASSQERGYGYTF
TGCGCCAGCAGCCAAGAAAGAGGGTATGGCTACACCTTC
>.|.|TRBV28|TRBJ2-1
CASSLGGLPYNEQFF
TGTGCCAGCAGTTTGGGGGGGCTGCCCTACAATGAGCAGTTCTTC
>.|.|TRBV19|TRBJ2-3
CASRSTSTDTQYF
TGTGCCAGTAGGTCTACTAGCACAGATACGCAGTATTTT
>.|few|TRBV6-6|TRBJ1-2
CASSYTQGNGYTF
TGTGCCAGCAGTTACACCCAGGGTAATGGCTACACCTTC
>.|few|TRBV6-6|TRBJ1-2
CASERLNYGYTF
TGTGCCAGCGAGAGGCTTAACTATGGCTACACCTTC
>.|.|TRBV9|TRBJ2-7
CASSVGLDWGYEQYF
TGTGCCAGCAGCGTAGGATTGGACTGGGGCTACGAGCAGTACTTC
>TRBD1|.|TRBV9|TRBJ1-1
CASSSDRDTEAFF
TGTGCCAGCAGCTCGGACAGGGACACTGAAGCTTTCTTT
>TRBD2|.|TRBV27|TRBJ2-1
CASSLSPSGRGTYNEQFF
TGTGCCAGCAGTTTATCTCCTAGCGGGAGGGGAACCTACAATGAGCAGTTCTTC
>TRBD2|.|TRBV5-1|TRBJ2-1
CASSLPLAGVPEQFF
TGCGCCAGCAGCTTACCTCTAGCGGGAGTTCCTGAGCAGTTCTTC
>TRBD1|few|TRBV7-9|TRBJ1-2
CASSSPPQQGAHGYTF
TGTGCCAGCAGCTCTCCCCCCCAACAGGGGGCGCATGGCTACACCTTC
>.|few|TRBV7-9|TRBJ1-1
CASSRVGRGGTEAFF
TGTGCCAGCAGCCGAGTTGGGCGAGGGGGCACTGAAGCTTTCTTT
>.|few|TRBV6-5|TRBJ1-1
CASSPDPNRGAFF
TGTGCCAGCAGCCCCGACCCGAATCGAGGAGCTTTCTTT
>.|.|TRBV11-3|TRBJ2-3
CASTPSGLELTQYF
TGTGCCAGCACCCCAAGCGGTTTGGAACTTACGCAGTATTTT
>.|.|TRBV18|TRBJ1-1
CASSHDKNTEAFF
TGTGCCAGCTCCCACGACAAGAACACTGAAGCTTTCTTT
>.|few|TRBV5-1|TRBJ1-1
CASSLRFHGGTEAFF
TGCGCCAGCAGCTTAAGGTTCCACGGGGGCACTGAAGCTTTCTTT
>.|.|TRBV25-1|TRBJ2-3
CASSEYRGSDTQYF
TGTGCCAGCAGTGAATATAGAGGGTCGGATACGCAGTATTTT
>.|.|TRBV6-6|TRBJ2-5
CATTGKAETQYF
TGTGCCACCACAGGGAAGGCGGAGACCCAGTACTTC
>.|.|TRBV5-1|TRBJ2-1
CASSLVGEGSYNEQFF
TGCGCCAGCAGCTTGGTCGGGGAAGGATCCTACAATGAGCAGTTCTTC
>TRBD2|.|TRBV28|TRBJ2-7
CASRDRPGLADYEQYF
TGTGCCAGCAGAGACCGACCGGGACTAGCGGACTACGAGCAGTACTTC
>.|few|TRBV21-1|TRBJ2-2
CASRSGRAGELFF
TGTGCCAGCAGGAGCGGGAGGGCCGGGGAGCTGTTTTTT
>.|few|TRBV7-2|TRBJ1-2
CASSLSGGNGPIYGYTF
TGTGCCAGCAGTCTCAGTGGAGGGAACGGGCCCATTTATGGCTACACCTTC
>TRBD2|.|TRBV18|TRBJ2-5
CASSPGLDQETQYF
TGTGCCAGCTCACCCGGACTAGACCAAGAGACCCAGTACTTC
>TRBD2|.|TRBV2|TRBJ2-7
CASSATPGLVGSYEQYF
TGTGCCAGCAGTGCTACTCCGGGACTAGTGGGATCCTACGAGCAGTACTTC
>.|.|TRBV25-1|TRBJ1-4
CASSEYGAGNNEKLFF
TGTGCCAGCAGTGAATACGGAGCAGGGAATAATGAAAAACTGTTTTTT
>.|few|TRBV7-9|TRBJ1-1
CASSSNTEAFF
TGTGCCAGCAGCTCAAACACTGAAGCTTTCTTT
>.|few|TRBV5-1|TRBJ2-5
CASSSQGLEGETQYF
TGCGCCAGCAGCTCGCAAGGCTTAGAGGGAGAGACCCAGTACTTC